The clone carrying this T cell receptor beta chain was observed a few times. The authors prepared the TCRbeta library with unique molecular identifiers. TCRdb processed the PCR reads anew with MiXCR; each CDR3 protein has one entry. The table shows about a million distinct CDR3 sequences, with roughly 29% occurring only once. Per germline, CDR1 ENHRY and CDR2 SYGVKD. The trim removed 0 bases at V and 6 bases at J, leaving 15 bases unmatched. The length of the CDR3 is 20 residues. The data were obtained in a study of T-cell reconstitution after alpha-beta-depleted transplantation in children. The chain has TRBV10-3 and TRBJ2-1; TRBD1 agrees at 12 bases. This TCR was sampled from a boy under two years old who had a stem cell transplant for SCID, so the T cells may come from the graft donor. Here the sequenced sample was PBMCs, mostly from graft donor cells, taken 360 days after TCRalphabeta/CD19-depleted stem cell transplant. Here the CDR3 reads CAISESGQGAPDFDPNEQFF. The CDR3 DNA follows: TGTGCCATCAGTGAGTCGGGACAGGGGGCCCCCGACTTTGACCCCAATGAGCAGTTCTTC.